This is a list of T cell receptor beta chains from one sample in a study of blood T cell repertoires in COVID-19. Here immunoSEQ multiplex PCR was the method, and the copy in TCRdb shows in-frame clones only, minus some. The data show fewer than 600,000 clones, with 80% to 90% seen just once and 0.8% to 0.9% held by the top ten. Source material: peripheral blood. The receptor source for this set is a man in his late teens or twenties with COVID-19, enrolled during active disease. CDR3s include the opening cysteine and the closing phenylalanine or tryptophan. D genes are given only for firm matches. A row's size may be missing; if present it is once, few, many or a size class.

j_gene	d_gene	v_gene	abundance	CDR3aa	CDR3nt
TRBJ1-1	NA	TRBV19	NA	CASSLGTRDTEAFF	TGTGCCAGTAGTCTCGGGACACGCGACACTGAAGCTTTCTTT
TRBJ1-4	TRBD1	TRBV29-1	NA	CSARTGGIEKLFF	TGCAGCGCCCGGACAGGGGGGATTGAAAAACTGTTTTTT
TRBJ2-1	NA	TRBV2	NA	CASSLTGNEQFF	TGTGCCAGCAGTTTGACGGGGAATGAGCAGTTCTTC
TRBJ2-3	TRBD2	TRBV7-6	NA	CASSPLAGGRTDTQYF	TGTGCCAGCAGCCCACTAGCGGGAGGCCGGACAGATACGCAGTATTTT
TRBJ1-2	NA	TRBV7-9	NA	CASNSRVDYGYTF	TGTGCCAGCAACTCCCGAGTCGACTATGGCTACACCTTC
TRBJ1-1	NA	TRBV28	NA	CASSLGGGTEAFF	TGTGCCAGCAGTTTGGGCGGGGGCACTGAAGCTTTCTTT
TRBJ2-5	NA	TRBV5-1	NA	CASSFGQTQETQYF	TGCGCCAGCAGCTTTGGACAGACGCAAGAGACCCAGTACTTC
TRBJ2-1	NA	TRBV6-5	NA	CASSYSSRDTYEQFF	TGTGCCAGCAGTTACTCGAGCAGGGATACTTATGAGCAGTTCTTC
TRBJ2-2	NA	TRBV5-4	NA	CASSGTPGGTGELFF	TGTGCCAGCAGCGGGACACCCGGTGGGACCGGGGAGCTGTTTTTT
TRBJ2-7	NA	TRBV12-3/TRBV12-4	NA	CASGLAAYEQYF	TGTGCCAGCGGATTAGCGGCATACGAGCAGTACTTC
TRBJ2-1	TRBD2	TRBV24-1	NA	CATSDLAGGSYNEQFF	TGTGCCACCAGTGATTTGGCGGGAGGAAGCTACAATGAGCAGTTCTTC
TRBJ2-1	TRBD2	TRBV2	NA	CASSGPLTSGSSYNEQFF	TGTGCCAGCAGTGGCCCCCTGACTAGCGGGAGCTCCTACAATGAGCAGTTCTTC
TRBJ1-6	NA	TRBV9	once	CASSVDNHSGLHF	TGTGCCAGCAGCGTAGATAACCACTCGGGACTCCACTTT
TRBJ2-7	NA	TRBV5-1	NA	CASSPTSAGFEQYF	TGCGCCAGCAGCCCTACTTCCGCGGGGTTCGAGCAGTACTTC
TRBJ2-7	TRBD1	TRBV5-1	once	CASSGGTGGHYEQYF	TGCGCCAGCAGCGGCGGGACAGGGGGTCACTACGAGCAGTACTTC
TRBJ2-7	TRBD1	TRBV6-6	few	CASSYSAGGESEQYF	TGTGCCAGCAGTTACTCGGCAGGGGGCGAAAGCGAGCAGTACTTC
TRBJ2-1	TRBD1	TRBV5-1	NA	CASSSQLGQVGNEQFF	TGCGCCAGCAGCTCACAGCTCGGACAGGTGGGGAATGAGCAGTTCTTC
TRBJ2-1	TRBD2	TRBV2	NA	CASSYSGTNNEQFF	TGTGCCAGCAGTTATAGCGGGACCAACAATGAGCAGTTCTTC
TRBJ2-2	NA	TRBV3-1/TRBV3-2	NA	CASSSGESKGELFF	TGTGCCAGCAGTTCTGGGGAGTCCAAGGGGGAGCTGTTTTTT
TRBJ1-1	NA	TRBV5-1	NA	CASSFGTGPGEAFF	TGCGCCAGCAGCTTTGGGACTGGTCCGGGCGAAGCTTTCTTT
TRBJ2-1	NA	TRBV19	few	CASIRGGDSNEQFF	TGTGCCAGTATTAGGGGGGGAGATTCCAATGAGCAGTTCTTC
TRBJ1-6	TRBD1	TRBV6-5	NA	CASSFSGGESNSPLHF	TGTGCCAGCAGTTTCTCAGGGGGAGAGTCTAATTCACCCCTCCACTTT
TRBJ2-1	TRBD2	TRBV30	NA	CAYTQGLGVHEQFF	TGTGCCTATACGCAGGGACTAGGGGTCCATGAGCAGTTCTTC
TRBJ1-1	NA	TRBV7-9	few	CASSFIGKRRTEAFF	TGTGCCAGCAGCTTTATAGGAAAGAGGCGGACTGAAGCTTTCTTT
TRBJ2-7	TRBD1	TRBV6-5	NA	CASSTPGQGYYEQYF	TGTGCCAGCAGTACCCCGGGACAGGGCTACTACGAGCAGTACTTC
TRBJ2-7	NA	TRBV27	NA	CASSLRGGPYEQYF	TGTGCCAGCAGTTTGAGGGGGGGCCCCTACGAGCAGTACTTC
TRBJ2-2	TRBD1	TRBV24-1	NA	CATSERGLGELFF	TGTGCCACCAGTGAGAGGGGGCTTGGGGAGCTGTTTTTT
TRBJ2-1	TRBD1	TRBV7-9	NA	CASSKTPGTGVPSSYNEQFF	TGTGCCAGCAGCAAGACACCCGGGACAGGGGTCCCGAGCTCCTACAATGAGCAGTTCTTC
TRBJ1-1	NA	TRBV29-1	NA	CSVVVPWTSTEAFF	TGCAGCGTTGTTGTGCCATGGACTAGCACTGAAGCTTTCTTT
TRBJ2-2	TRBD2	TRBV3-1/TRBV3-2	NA	CASSQYRGANTGELFF	TGTGCCAGCAGCCAGTATCGGGGGGCGAACACCGGGGAGCTGTTTTTT
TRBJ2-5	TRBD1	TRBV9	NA	CASSAETGVETQYF	TGTGCCAGCAGCGCTGAGACAGGGGTCGAGACCCAGTACTTC
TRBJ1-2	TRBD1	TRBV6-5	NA	CASSYDRGRGNYGYTF	TGTGCCAGCAGCTACGACAGGGGAAGAGGAAACTATGGCTACACCTTC
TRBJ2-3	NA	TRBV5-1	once	CASSEIPSTDTQYF	TGCGCCAGCAGCGAGATCCCTAGCACAGATACGCAGTATTTT
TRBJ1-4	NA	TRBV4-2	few	CASSQDGRAREKLFF	TGTGCCAGCAGCCAAGACGGCAGGGCCAGGGAAAAACTGTTTTTT
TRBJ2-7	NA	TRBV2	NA	CASSLGDYEQYF	TGTGCCAGCTCGCTAGGGGACTACGAGCAGTACTTC
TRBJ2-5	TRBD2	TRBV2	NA	CASSAGTSSETQYF	TGTGCCAGCAGTGCCGGGACTAGCTCAGAGACCCAGTACTTC